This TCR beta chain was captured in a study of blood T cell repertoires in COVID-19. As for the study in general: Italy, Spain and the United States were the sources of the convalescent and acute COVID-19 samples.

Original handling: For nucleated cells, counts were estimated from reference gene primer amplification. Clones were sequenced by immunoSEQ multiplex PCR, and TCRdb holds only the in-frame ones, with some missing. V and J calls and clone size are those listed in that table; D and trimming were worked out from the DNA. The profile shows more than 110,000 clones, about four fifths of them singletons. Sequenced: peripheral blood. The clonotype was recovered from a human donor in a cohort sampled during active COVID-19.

CDR3 loop: CASRHSRRLANEQFF. DNA for the CDR3: TGCGCCAGCCGTCACAGCCGGAGGCTAGCGAACGAGCAGTTCTTC. The chain couples TRBV5-1 to TRBJ2-1; tentatively, D is TRBD2 (6 bases). V was pared by 7 bases and J by 10 bases, with 24 bases between. The CDR3 consists of 15 residues. Germline CDR1 is SGHRS and CDR2 is YFSETQ.